Each of the 18 T cell receptor beta chains below was sequenced from the same sample in a study of cytomegalovirus exposure and HLA in healthy donors. PCR used 60 Vbeta primers and 13 Jbeta primers. Using immunoSEQ multiplex PCR, the repertoire was profiled, and TCRdb retains in-frame clones only, with some absent. Here the sample spans around 70,000 clones, about 76% being singletons. Sample: PBMCs. The receptors were gathered from a male donor in good health and CMV-seropositive.

The chain has TRBV5-1 and TRBJ1-1; D perhaps matches TRBD1 (5 bases). V was trimmed by 1 base and J by 7 bases, leaving 20 bases between them. CDR3 length equals 16 residues. Germline loops: CDR1 SGHRS, CDR2 YFSETQ. Here the CDR3 reads CASSLTFSGARGEAFF. CDR3 nucleotides: TGCGCCAGCAGCTTGACATTTTCCGGCGCAAGGGGTGAAGCTTTCTTT. Based on the CDR3 plus reference TRBV5-1 and TRBJ1-1, the full variable domain is KAGVTQTPRYLIKTRGQQVTLSCSPISGHRSVSWYQQTPGQGLQFLFEYFSETQRNKGNFPGRFSGRQFSNSRSEMNVSTLELGDSALYLCASSLTFSGARGEAFFGQGTRLTVV.

With respect to this clone: The CDR3 end shows no conserved phenylalanine or tryptophan, and so a read error is likely. The chain is built from TRBV5-8 and TRBJ1-5; D gene uncertain. Germline-derived CDR1 and CDR2 are SGHTS and YDEGEE. This CDR3 has 15 amino acids. Trimming removed 0 bases from V and 4 bases from J, with 11 bases in between. CDR3 bases: TGTGCCAGCAGCTTGGGGCAGGTCTTGAATCAGCCCCAGCATCTT. Translated: CASSLGQVLNQPQHL.

The genes are TRBV2 and TRBJ2-3; D remains unclear. The CDR3 contains 11 residues. Between the trimmed V and J ends, which lost 7 bases and 6 bases, there was a span of 8 bases. Germline CDR1 SNHLY, CDR2 FYNNEI. This CDR3 reads CASKSVDTQYF. The CDR3 DNA is TGTGCCAGCAAGTCGGTCGATACGCAGTATTTT. Using reference TRBV2 and TRBJ2-3 for the parts outside the CDR3, the full variable domain is EPEVTQTPSHQVTQMGQEVILRCVPISNHLYFYWYRQILGQKVEFLVSFYNNEISEKSEIFDDQFSVERPDGSNFTLKIRSTKLEDSAMYFCASKSVDTQYFGPGTRLTVL.

V usage is TRBV11-2 and J usage is TRBJ2-3; 10 bases line up with TRBD2. V trimming: 5 bases; J trimming: 4 bases; junction bases outside the gene matches: 6. Germline CDR1 reads SGHAT; CDR2 reads FQNNGV. CDR3 length equals 15 residues. The CDR3 region is CASSPGTSVSDTQYF. In DNA, the CDR3 is TGTGCCAGCAGCCCCGGGACTAGCGTTTCAGATACGCAGTATTTT.

The rearrangement joins TRBV19 to TRBJ1-4; D unclear. The CDR3 is made up of 13 amino acids. V lost 5 bases, J lost 6 bases, and 10 bases lay in between. CDR1 and CDR2 from the germline V gene are LNHDA and SQIVND (reference sequence). The DNA of the CDR3 is TGTGCCAGTAGTCGGGAGCATTATGAAAAACTGTTTTTT. Its translation: CASSREHYEKLFF.

J is TRBJ2-2 and V is TRBV10-3; the D gene is possibly TRBD2 (6 bases). The CDR3 has 14 amino acids. Germline CDR1 ENHRY, CDR2 SYGVKD. V lost 4 bases and J lost 3, with 9 bases in between. CDR3 amino acids: CAISGGEDTGELFF. CDR3 DNA sequence: TGTGCCATCAGTGGAGGGGAGGACACCGGGGAGCTGTTTTTT.

The gene calls are TRBV18 and TRBJ2-1, with 11 bases lining up with TRBD2. The germline gives CDR1 KGHSH, CDR2 LQKENI. The CDR3 has 14 amino acids. J gave up 9 bases and V 6 bases, and 7 bases lay outside the gene matches. The CDR3 region has the DNA TGTGCCAGCTCTTTAGCGGGAGGGTTTCGTGAGCAGTTCTTC. The encoded protein is CASSLAGGFREQFF.

CDR3: CASSSQRRTGKSSGANVLTF. The CDR3 DNA sequence: TGTGCCAGCAGTTCACAAAGGAGGACAGGAAAAAGCTCTGGGGCCAACGTCCTGACTTTC. The chain links TRBV28 to TRBJ2-6; TRBD1 agrees at 7 bases. The CDR3 contains 20 residues. V lost 4 bases, J lost 0 bases, and 15 bases stayed unmatched. The germline gives CDR1 MDHEN, CDR2 SYDVKM.

This clone was recorded only once. V usage is TRBV2 and J usage is TRBJ2-7; a possible D gene is TRBD2 (5 bases). V lost 7 bases to trimming and J lost 2 bases, with 15 bases between them. CDR3 size: 14 residues. The V gene's germline CDR1 is SNHLY and CDR2 FYNNEI. CDR3 amino acids: CASKSNGVAYEQYF. DNA for the CDR3: TGTGCCAGCAAATCCAACGGGGTGGCCTACGAGCAGTACTTC. Full variable domain (rest looked up from reference TRBV2 and TRBJ2-7): EPEVTQTPSHQVTQMGQEVILRCVPISNHLYFYWYRQILGQKVEFLVSFYNNEISEKSEIFDDQFSVERPDGSNFTLKIRSTKLEDSAMYFCASKSNGVAYEQYFGPGTRLTVT.

This chain links TRBV7-8 with TRBJ2-2; TRBD2 agrees at 8 bases. Trimming cost V 8 bases and J 4 bases; bases outside gene matches: 12. Germline-derived CDR1 and CDR2 are SGHVS and FQNEAQ. The CDR3 runs 16 residues. The CDR3 loop is CASSPSGLDGTGELFF. The CDR3 bases are TGTGCCAGCTCCCCGTCGGGACTAGATGGCACCGGGGAGCTGTTTTTT. Using reference TRBV7-8 and TRBJ2-2 for the parts outside the CDR3, the full variable domain is GAGVSQSPRYKVAKRGQDVALRCDPISGHVSLFWYQQALGQGPEFLTYFQNEAQLDKSGLPSDRFFAERPEGSVSTLKIQRTQQEDSAVYLCASSPSGLDGTGELFFGEGSRLTVL.

Here the CDR3 reads CASSSPAGAVNTGELFF. The CDR3 nucleotides read TGTGCCAGCAGCTCCCCGGCGGGGGCCGTGAACACCGGGGAGCTGTTTTTT. The V call is TRBV7-3, the J call TRBJ2-2, with D possibly being TRBD2 (7 bases). The CDR3 runs to 17 residues. Deletions cut 4 bases from V and 1 base from J, with 16 bases between. Germline loops: CDR1 SGHTA, CDR2 FQGTGA.

This chain uses TRBV6-7 with TRBJ2-5; 8 positions match TRBD2. TRBV6-7 qualifies as an ORF whose function is uncertain. V shed 6 bases, J shed 1 base, and the junction held 13 bases outside the gene matches. The CDR3 extends over 17 amino acids. CDR3: CASSNEGAGELQETQYF. CDR3 bases: TGTGCCAGCAGCAATGAAGGAGCGGGGGAACTCCAAGAGACCCAGTACTTC.

V gene TRBV19 combines with J gene TRBJ2-2, with 8 bases identical to TRBD2. The length of the CDR3 is 18 residues. Per the germline V gene, CDR1 is LNHDA and CDR2 is SQIVND (reference sequence). V gave up 4 bases and J gave up 6 bases; unmatched junction bases: 16. The CDR3 DNA follows: TGTGCCAGTAGTACTCCCCGGGGGGGGTTGGTCCGGCCCGGGGAGCTGTTTTTT. Its translation: CASSTPRGGLVRPGELFF.

This chain connects TRBV29-1 to TRBJ2-7; a possible D gene is TRBD1 (6 bases). Germline-derived CDR1 and CDR2 are SQVTM and ANQGSEA. There are 15 residues in the CDR3. Trimming took off 6 bases at V and 0 bases at J, with 18 bases between the two ends. CDR3 region: CSVWGQETSSYEQYF. CDR3 sequence (DNA): TGCAGCGTCTGGGGGCAGGAGACGAGCTCCTACGAGCAGTACTTC.

The V and J genes are TRBV7-2 and TRBJ2-7; 7 nucleotides align to TRBD1. V dropped 6 bases and J dropped 3; count of bases not matched to a gene: 2. The germline CDR1 and CDR2 sequences are SGHTA and FQGNSA. CDR3 length: 12 amino acids. CDR3 bases: TGTGCCAGCAGGGCAGGGGGCTACGAGCAGTACTTC. Its protein product is CASRAGGYEQYF. The whole variable domain, remainder taken from reference TRBV7-2 and TRBJ2-7, is GAGVSQSPSNKVTEKGKDVELRCDPISGHTALYWYRQSLGQGLEFLIYFQGNSAPDKSGLPSDRFSAERTGGSVSTLTIQRTQQEDSAVYLCASRAGGYEQYFGPGTRLTVT.

This clone was recorded once. The chain is built from TRBV2 and TRBJ1-5, with 8 positions matching TRBD1. Losses at the gene ends were 6 bases for V and 6 bases for J; bases not matched to a gene: 4. Per the germline V gene, CDR1 is SNHLY and CDR2 is FYNNEI. This CDR3 comprises 13 residues. The CDR3 region is CASRGQAGQPQHF. The CDR3 DNA is TGTGCCAGCAGGGGACAGGCTGGTCAGCCCCAGCATTTT.

The chain uses TRBV29-1 and TRBJ2-1, with 10 positions matching TRBD2. The V and J ends lost 2 bases and 7 bases, in that order; junction bases with no gene match: 17. The CDR3 contains 18 residues. Germline V gene sequence: CDR1 SQVTM, CDR2 ANQGSEA. CDR3 DNA sequence: TGCAGCGTTGAAAGGGGTCGGAGCGGGAGGGCCGGGGGGAATGAGCAGTTCTTC. The encoded protein is CSVERGRSGRAGGNEQFF.

This chain connects TRBV5-1 to TRBJ2-3, with 7 bases that match TRBD2. Germline CDR1 and CDR2: SGHRS and YFSETQ. The ends lost 5 bases at V and 2 bases at J; junction bases unmatched: 8. This CDR3 comprises 15 residues. The CDR3 loop reads CASSRGGGITDTQYF. The DNA of the CDR3 is TGCGCCAGCAGTCGTGGGGGGGGGATCACAGATACGCAGTATTTT. Based on the CDR3 plus reference TRBV5-1 and TRBJ2-3, the full variable domain is KAGVTQTPRYLIKTRGQQVTLSCSPISGHRSVSWYQQTPGQGLQFLFEYFSETQRNKGNFPGRFSGRQFSNSRSEMNVSTLELGDSALYLCASSRGGGITDTQYFGPGTRLTVL.